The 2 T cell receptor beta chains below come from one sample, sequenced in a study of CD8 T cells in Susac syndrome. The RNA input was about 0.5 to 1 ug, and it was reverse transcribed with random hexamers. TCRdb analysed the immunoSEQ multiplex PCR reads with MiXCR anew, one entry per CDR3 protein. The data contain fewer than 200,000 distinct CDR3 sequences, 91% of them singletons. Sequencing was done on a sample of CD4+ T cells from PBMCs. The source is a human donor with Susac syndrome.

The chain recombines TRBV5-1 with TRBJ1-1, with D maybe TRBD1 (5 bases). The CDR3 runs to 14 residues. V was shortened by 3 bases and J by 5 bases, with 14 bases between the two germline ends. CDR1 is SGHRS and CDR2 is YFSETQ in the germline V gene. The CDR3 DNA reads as TGCGCCAGCAGCTCCGGACAATTTGAGACTGAAGCTTTCTTT. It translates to CASSSGQFETEAFF.

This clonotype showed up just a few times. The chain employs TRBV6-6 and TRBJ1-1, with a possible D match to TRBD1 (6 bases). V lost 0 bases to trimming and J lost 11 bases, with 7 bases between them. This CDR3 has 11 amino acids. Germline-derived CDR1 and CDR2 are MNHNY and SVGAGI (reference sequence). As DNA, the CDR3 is TGTGCCAGCAGTTACTCCGGGGGCGCTTTCTTT. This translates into CASSYSGGAFF.